The sequence of this T cell receptor beta chain was determined in a study of PD-L1 blockade in urothelial cancer. About the study: Blood analysis was done at 3 weeks (second dose) and 6 weeks after treatment began. Median blood clonality was about 0.081, with 75,000 to 90,000 unique TCRs.

Germline V gene sequence: CDR1 MDHEN, CDR2 SYDVKM. The CDR3 extends over 15 amino acids. Trimming stripped 5 bases from V and 0 bases from J, with 11 bases between. Documented time point: pretreatment peripheral blood. Profiled with immunoSEQ multiplex PCR; TCRdb holds only in-frame clones, not every one. The sample contains about 79,000 clones, around 81% of which appear only once. Sequences were derived from PBMCs, sampled around atezolizumab (anti-PD-L1) treatment. This receptor was taken from a middle-aged man with urothelial cancer. The rearrangement uses TRBV28 and TRBJ1-5; D is undetermined. The DNA of the CDR3 is TGTGCCAGCAGTGGTGACATCCTTAGCAATCAGCCCCAGCATTTT. Its translation is CASSGDILSNQPQHF. Drawing the rest from reference TRBV28 and TRBJ1-5, the complete variable domain is DVKVTQSSRYLVKRTGEKVFLECVQDMDHENMFWYRQDPGLGLRLIYFSYDVKMKEKGDIPEGYSVSREKKERFSLILESASTNQTSMYLCASSGDILSNQPQHFGDGTRLSIL.